Presented here are 13 T cell receptor beta chains from one specimen sequenced in a study of T cell responses to AZD1222 COVID-19 vaccine. Clones were sequenced by immunoSEQ multiplex PCR, and TCRdb holds only the in-frame ones, with some missing. The sample yields approximately 140,000 clones, 80% to 90% seen once. The sample was peripheral blood, taken on day 0 of AZD1222 vaccination. All receptors derive from an adult in good health.

Concerning this clone itself: An end of the junction differs from the germline gene, which may be a read error. CDR3 coding DNA: TGCGCCAACTCGCAAGGGGACCCAGATACGCAGTATTTT. It codes for CANSQGDPDTQYF. The chain uses TRBV10-3 and TRBJ2-3; perhaps D is TRBD1 or TRBD2 (5 bases each). CDR3 length: 13 residues. Germline CDR1 reads ENHRY; CDR2 reads SYGVKD.

The chain uses TRBV7-2 and TRBJ2-5, with D perhaps matching TRBD1 or TRBD2 (5 bases each). Trimming shortened V by 1 base and J by 5 bases, and 17 bases separated the two germline ends. Per the germline V gene, CDR1 is SGHTA and CDR2 is FQGNSA. The CDR3 is made up of 16 amino acids. Written as DNA, the CDR3 is TGTGCCAGCAGCTTAGTGGGGTGGGGGAGAAGCGAGACCCAGTACTTC. It is translated as CASSLVGWGRSETQYF.

The genes are TRBV24-1 and TRBJ1-1, with D uncertain. The V and J ends lost 5 bases and 5 bases respectively, with 14 bases between them. CDR3 length: 14 residues. Germline CDR1 KGHDR, CDR2 SFDVKD. Here the CDR3 reads CATSAHGGITEAFF. CDR3 DNA: TGTGCCACCAGTGCGCACGGCGGGATAACTGAAGCTTTCTTT.

This rearrangement joins TRBV6-2 or TRBV6-3 to TRBJ2-1, with D unresolved. V was pared by 2 bases and J by 9 bases, with 14 bases between. This CDR3 spans 14 amino acids. Germline V gene sequence: CDR1 MNHEY, CDR2 SVGEGT. The CDR3 protein is CASSYAREWGEQFF. CDR3 DNA: TGTGCCAGCAGTTACGCAAGGGAATGGGGTGAGCAGTTCTTC.

This chain uses TRBV27 with TRBJ1-5; D remains unclear. The CDR3 runs 14 residues. The germline V gene has CDR1 MNHEY and CDR2 SMNVEV (reference sequence). V was clipped by 3 bases and J by 0 bases, with 6 bases between them. CDR3: CASSLGYSNQPQHF. DNA of the CDR3: TGTGCCAGCAGTTTGGGGTATAGCAATCAGCCCCAGCATTTT.

The chain couples TRBV5-1 to TRBJ2-1; 10 bases fit TRBD2. V lost 0 bases to trimming and J lost 15 bases; unmatched junction nucleotides: 12. Germline loops: CDR1 SGHRS, CDR2 YFSETQ. This CDR3 spans 15 amino acids. The CDR3 bases are TGCGCCAGCAGCTTGGAGGGGGCTAGCGGGAGTTTAGCGTTCTTC. Translating gives CASSLEGASGSLAFF.

J is TRBJ2-1 and V is TRBV28; D is undetermined. V dropped 1 base and J dropped 2 bases, with 9 bases sitting between them. Germline lookup yields CDR1 MDHEN and CDR2 SYDVKM. The CDR3 length is 15 residues. CDR3 bases: TGTGCCAGCAGTTTATATGACGGAACCTACAATGAGCAGTTCTTC. It yields the protein CASSLYDGTYNEQFF.

The V call is TRBV19, the J call TRBJ1-4; 7 positions match TRBD1. The CDR3 extends over 14 amino acids. The germline V gene has CDR1 LNHDA and CDR2 SQIVND (reference sequence). V lost 11 bases and J lost 3; bases outside the gene matches: 9. The CDR3 is CAASRDRANEKLFF. The DNA of the CDR3 is TGTGCCGCTTCAAGGGACAGAGCTAATGAAAAACTGTTTTTT.

V usage is TRBV15 and J usage is TRBJ2-5; 10 positions match TRBD2. The CDR3 runs 18 residues. V was pared by 3 bases and J by 1 base, with 11 bases of the junction left unmatched. CDR1 is LNHNV, CDR2 YYDKDF, per germline (reference sequence). The CDR3 region has the DNA TGTGCCACCAGCAGCTTCACCGTCCGACTAGCGGGCCAAGAGACCCAGTACTTC. It encodes CATSSFTVRLAGQETQYF.

A single count supports this clone. The chain recombines TRBV7-2 with TRBJ1-2, with 7 bases identical to TRBD1. Per the germline V gene, CDR1 is SGHTA and CDR2 is FQGNSA. CDR3 length equals 13 residues. The V gene end was trimmed by 5 bases and the J gene end by 7 bases; junction bases not matched to a gene: 7. The CDR3 nucleotides read TGTGCCAGCAGCACCCGACAGGGTGGTGGCTACACCTTC. This translates into CASSTRQGGGYTF.

The genes are TRBV28 and TRBJ1-1; D is unclear. In germline, CDR1 is MDHEN, CDR2 SYDVKM. This CDR3 is built from 11 residues. The ends were cut back, 8 bases at V and 8 bases at J, with 12 bases in the middle. In nucleotides, the CDR3 is TGTGCCAGCCTAAGTGTACAGGAAGCTTTCTTT. Translation gives CASLSVQEAFF.

This chain joins TRBV5-1 and TRBJ2-4; tentatively, D is TRBD1 (5 bases). Germline CDR1 is SGHRS and CDR2 is YFSETQ. V lost 0 bases and J lost 0, with 7 bases in between. This CDR3 spans 15 amino acids. Here the CDR3 DNA reads TGCGCCAGCAGCTTGGAAGGGGTAGCCAAAAACATTCAGTACTTC. This encodes CASSLEGVAKNIQYF.

V usage is TRBV28 and J usage is TRBJ2-3; a weak D match, TRBD1 (5 bases). V shed 5 bases and J shed 4 bases, with 10 bases lying between them. CDR1 is MDHEN, CDR2 SYDVKM, per germline. The CDR3 consists of 13 residues. The CDR3 region has the DNA TGTGCCAGCAGTCAGGGAATAGCAGATACGCAGTATTTT. Translating it yields CASSQGIADTQYF.